This TCR beta chain was recovered during a study of CD8 T cells in ankylosing spondylitis. Regarding the study as a whole: There was a TCR beta motif, made of eight highly homologous variants, that appeared characteristic of ankylosing spondylitis blood. Certain motif variants had earlier been reported in reactive arthritis synovial fluid and blood. Matched ankylosing spondylitis synovial fluid reportedly contained a significantly enriched population of disease-linked clones. Clones linked with disease were CD8+ and fairly uncommon in the peripheral blood.

This clonotype was found a few times. Its target is not known. Quantitative 5'-RACE with molecular barcodes produced the TCR beta libraries. TCRdb called the 5' RACE reads again in MiXCR, with one record for every CDR3 protein. This sample has more than 650,000 distinct CDR3 sequences, with 12% found just once. This clonotype was sampled from a male donor with ankylosing spondylitis. What was sequenced was blood, either unsorted or a sorted T cell fraction (not recorded which).

CDR3 residues: CASSRYGGTYEQYF. CDR3 sequence (DNA): TGTGCCAGCAGTCGTTATGGCGGAACCTACGAGCAGTACTTC. The rearrangement uses TRBV27 and TRBJ2-7; D gene ambiguous. Germline V gene sequence: CDR1 MNHEY, CDR2 SMNVEV (reference sequence). CDR3 length equals 14 residues. V lost 5 bases, J lost 2 bases, and 13 bases lay in between.